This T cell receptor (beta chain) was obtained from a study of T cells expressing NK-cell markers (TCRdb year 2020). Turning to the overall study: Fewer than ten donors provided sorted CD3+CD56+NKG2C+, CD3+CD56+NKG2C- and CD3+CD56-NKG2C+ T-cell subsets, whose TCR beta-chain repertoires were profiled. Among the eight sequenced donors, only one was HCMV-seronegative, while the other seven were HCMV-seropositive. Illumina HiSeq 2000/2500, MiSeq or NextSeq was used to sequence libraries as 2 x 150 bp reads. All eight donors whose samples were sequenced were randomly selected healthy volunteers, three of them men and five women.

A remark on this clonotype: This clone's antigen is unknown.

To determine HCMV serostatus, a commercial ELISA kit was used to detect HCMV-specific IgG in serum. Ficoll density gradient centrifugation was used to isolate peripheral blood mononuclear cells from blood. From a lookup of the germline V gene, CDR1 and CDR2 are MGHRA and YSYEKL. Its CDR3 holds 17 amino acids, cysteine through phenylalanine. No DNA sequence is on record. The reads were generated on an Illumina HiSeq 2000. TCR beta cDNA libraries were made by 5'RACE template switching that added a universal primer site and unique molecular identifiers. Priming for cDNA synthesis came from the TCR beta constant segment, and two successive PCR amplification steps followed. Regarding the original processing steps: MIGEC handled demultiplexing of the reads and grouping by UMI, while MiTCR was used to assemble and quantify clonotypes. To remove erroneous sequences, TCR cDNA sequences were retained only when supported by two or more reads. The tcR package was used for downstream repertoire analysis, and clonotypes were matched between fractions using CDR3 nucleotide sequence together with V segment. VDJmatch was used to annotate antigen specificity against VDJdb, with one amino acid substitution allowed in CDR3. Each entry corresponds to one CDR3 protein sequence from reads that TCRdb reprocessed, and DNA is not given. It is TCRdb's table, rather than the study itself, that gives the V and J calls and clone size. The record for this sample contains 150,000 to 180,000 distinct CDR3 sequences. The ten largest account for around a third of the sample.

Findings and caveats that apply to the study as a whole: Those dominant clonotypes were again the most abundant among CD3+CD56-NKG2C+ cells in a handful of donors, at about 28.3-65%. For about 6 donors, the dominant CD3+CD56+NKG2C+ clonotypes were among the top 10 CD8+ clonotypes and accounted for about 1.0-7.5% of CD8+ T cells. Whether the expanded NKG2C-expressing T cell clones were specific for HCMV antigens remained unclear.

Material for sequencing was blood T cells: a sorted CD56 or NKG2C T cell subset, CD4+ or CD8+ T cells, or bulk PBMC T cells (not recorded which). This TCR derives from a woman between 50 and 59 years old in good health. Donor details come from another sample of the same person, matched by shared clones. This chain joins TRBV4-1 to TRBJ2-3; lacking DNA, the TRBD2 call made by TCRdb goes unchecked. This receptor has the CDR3 CASSQDVGREPSDTQYF.